The present TCR beta chain was sequenced within a study of T cell changes during pregnancy in multiple sclerosis. Data came from immunoSEQ multiplex PCR; TCRdb stores just in-frame clones and leaves some out. The sample records roughly 46,000 clones, roughly 84% being singletons. This TCR was sampled from a female donor with multiple sclerosis, enrolled in a pregnancy study. The sample in question was CD4+ T cells from peripheral blood mononuclear cells, obtained before pregnancy.

The CDR3 DNA follows: TGTGCCAGCTCCTTCCCGGACGGCAGGGCCGGAGATACGCAGTATTTT. Translation gives CASSFPDGRAGDTQYF. This chain links TRBV2 with TRBJ2-3; D possibly corresponds to TRBD1 (5 bases). In germline, CDR1 is SNHLY, CDR2 FYNNEI. CDR3 length: 16 residues. V was cut by 8 bases and J by 5 bases, with 23 bases left in between. Supplemented by reference TRBV2 and TRBJ2-3, the full variable domain reads EPEVTQTPSHQVTQMGQEVILRCVPISNHLYFYWYRQILGQKVEFLVSFYNNEISEKSEIFDDQFSVERPDGSNFTLKIRSTKLEDSAMYFCASSFPDGRAGDTQYFGPGTRLTVL.